This section outlines one T cell receptor beta chain sequence together with its context. Its matching antigen is unknown. This entry is derived from a study of cytomegalovirus exposure and HLA in healthy donors. Study-level findings and limits: In a later analysis, most CMV-associated TCR beta chains appeared HLA-restricted.

The PCR made use of 60 Vbeta and 13 Jbeta primers. How the authors handled the data: Later, an analysis found roughly 80 million unique TCR beta chains, and approximately 10 million of these were shared. Repertoires were generated with immunoSEQ multiplex PCR, while TCRdb's copy carries only in-frame clones and drops some. That table supplies the V and J calls and clone size; D and trimming were determined from the DNA. The data contain around 100,000 clones, 75% to 85% of them singletons. CDR3 length: 12 amino acids. V lost 9 bases to trimming and J lost 1 base, with 8 bases between them. Germline CDR1 is ENHRY and CDR2 is SYGVKD.

Specimen: PBMCs. The genes are TRBV10-3 and TRBJ2-3, with D perhaps TRBD2 (5 bases). The source is a man between 25 and 39 years old in good health and CMV-seropositive. CDR3 sequence reads: CAMSGGTDTQYF. CDR3 nucleotide sequence: TGTGCCATGTCCGGGGGCACAGATACGCAGTATTTT.